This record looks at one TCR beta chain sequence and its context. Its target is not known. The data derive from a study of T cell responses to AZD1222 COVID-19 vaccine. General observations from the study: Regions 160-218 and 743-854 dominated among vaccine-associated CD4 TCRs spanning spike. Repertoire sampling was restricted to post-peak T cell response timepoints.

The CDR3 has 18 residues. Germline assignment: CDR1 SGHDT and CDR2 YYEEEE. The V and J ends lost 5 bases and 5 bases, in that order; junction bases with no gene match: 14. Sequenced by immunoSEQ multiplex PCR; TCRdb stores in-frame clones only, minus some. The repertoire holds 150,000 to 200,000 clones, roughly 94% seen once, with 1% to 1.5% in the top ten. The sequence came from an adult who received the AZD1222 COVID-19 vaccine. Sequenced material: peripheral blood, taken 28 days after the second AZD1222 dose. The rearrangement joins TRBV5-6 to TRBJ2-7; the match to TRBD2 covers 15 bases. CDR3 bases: TGTGCCAGCAGATTCGGACTAGCGGGAGGGCCGGAGTTGGACGAGCAGTACTTC. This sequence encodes CASRFGLAGGPELDEQYF.